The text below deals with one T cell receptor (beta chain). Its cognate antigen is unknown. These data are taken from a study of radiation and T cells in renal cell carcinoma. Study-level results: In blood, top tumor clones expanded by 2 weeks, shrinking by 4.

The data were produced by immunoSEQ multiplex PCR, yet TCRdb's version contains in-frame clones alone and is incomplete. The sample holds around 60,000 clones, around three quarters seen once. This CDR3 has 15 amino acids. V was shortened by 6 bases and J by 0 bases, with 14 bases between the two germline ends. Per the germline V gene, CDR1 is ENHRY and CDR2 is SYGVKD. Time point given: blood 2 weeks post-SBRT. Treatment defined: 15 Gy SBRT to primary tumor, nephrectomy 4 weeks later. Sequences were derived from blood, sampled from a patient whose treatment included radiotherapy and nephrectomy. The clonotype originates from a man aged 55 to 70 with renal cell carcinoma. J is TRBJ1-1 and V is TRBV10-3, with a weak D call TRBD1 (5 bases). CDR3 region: CAIRGGSLMNTEAFF. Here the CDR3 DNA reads TGTGCCATCAGGGGGGGGAGTCTGATGAACACTGAAGCTTTCTTT.